The 2 T cell receptor beta chains in this list originate from one sample, sequenced in a study of a mutant IDH1 vaccine in newly diagnosed glioma. Time point noted: week 35, safety follow-up. Mutant IDH1 20-mer peptide, at 300 ug, made up each vaccine dose, with topical imiquimod. Clones were sequenced by immunoSEQ multiplex PCR, and TCRdb holds only the in-frame ones, with some missing. The table shows about 54,000 clones, with 80% to 90% occurring only once. Which antigens these TCRs recognize remains unknown. The specimen was PBMCs, collected from a glioma patient whose treatment included an IDH1 peptide vaccine. These receptors were collected from a woman younger than 30 with glioma.

This clone was seen a handful of times. The genes are TRBV27 and TRBJ1-5, with D perhaps matching TRBD1 (6 bases). The V gene's germline CDR1 is MNHEY and CDR2 SMNVEV (reference sequence). CDR3 length equals 14 residues. V was trimmed by 0 bases and J by 5 bases, leaving 8 bases between them. The CDR3 DNA sequence: TGTGCCAGCAGTTTATCCACAGGGTATCAGCCCCAGCATTTT. Amino acids: CASSLSTGYQPQHF.

The genes are TRBV7-9 and TRBJ2-4; TRBD2 matches at 12 bases. CDR3 length equals 15 residues. J lost 6 bases, V lost 7 bases, and 7 bases had no gene match. Germline assignment: CDR1 SEHNR and CDR2 FQNEAQ (reference sequence). The CDR3 nucleotides read TGTGCCAGCACCAAACTAGCGGGGGGACTAAACATTCAGTACTTC. This encodes CASTKLAGGLNIQYF.